Listed below are T cell receptor beta chains from one sample, sequenced in a study of T cell responses to AZD1222 COVID-19 vaccine. Data came from immunoSEQ multiplex PCR; TCRdb stores just in-frame clones and leaves some out. The table shows about 200,000 clones, with 85% to 95% occurring only once. Sample: peripheral blood, taken on day 0 of MenACWY control vaccination. The source of these receptors is an adult in good health. The CDR3 runs from the conserved cysteine through the conserved F or W. The order of the fields is D gene, J gene, V gene, clone size, CDR3 protein, CDR3 DNA. A D gene is named only where the DNA matches it firmly. Not every row has a clone size; where given, it reads once, few, many or a size class.

D: TRBD1
J: TRBJ1-1
V: TRBV28
size: .
CDR3: CASSLRGQGRTEAFF
DNA: TGTGCCAGCAGTTTAAGGGGACAGGGCCGCACTGAAGCTTTCTTT

D: TRBD2
J: TRBJ2-7
V: TRBV28
size: .
CDR3: CASSTGLAGAYEQYF
DNA: TGTGCCAGCAGTACCGGACTAGCGGGGGCCTACGAGCAGTACTTC

D: TRBD1
J: TRBJ2-5
V: TRBV18
size: .
CDR3: CASTRDRGGETQYF
DNA: TGTGCCAGCACGCGGGACAGGGGGGGCGAGACCCAGTACTTC

D: .
J: TRBJ1-3
V: TRBV6-1
size: .
CDR3: CASSDRGNTIYF
DNA: TGTGCCAGCAGCGACAGGGGAAACACCATATATTTT

D: .
J: TRBJ2-1
V: TRBV9
size: .
CDR3: CASSAGSGPPSPDEQFF
DNA: TGTGCCAGCAGCGCCGGATCTGGACCCCCCTCCCCCGATGAGCAGTTCTTC

D: .
J: TRBJ1-1
V: TRBV28
size: .
CDR3: CASSSAGVGSEAFF
DNA: TGTGCCAGCAGTTCCGCCGGAGTCGGCTCTGAAGCTTTCTTT

D: .
J: TRBJ2-2
V: TRBV12-5
size: .
CDR3: CASRFAGELFF
DNA: TGTGCTAGTCGCTTCGCCGGGGAGCTGTTTTTT

D: .
J: TRBJ1-5
V: TRBV21-1
size: .
CDR3: CASSKCKEDTQQPQHF
DNA: TGTGCCAGCAGCAAATGTAAGGAGGACACACAGCAGCCCCAGCATTTT

D: .
J: TRBJ2-5
V: TRBV2
size: .
CDR3: CASSVMETQYF
DNA: TGTGCCAGCAGTGTGATGGAGACCCAGTACTTC

D: .
J: TRBJ1-4
V: TRBV4-1
size: once
CDR3: CASSQDGKLFF
DNA: TGCGCCAGCAGCCAAGATGGAAAACTGTTTTTT

D: TRBD2
J: TRBJ2-5
V: TRBV7-2
size: .
CDR3: CASSLGGLASQETQYF
DNA: TGTGCCAGCAGCTTGGGAGGACTAGCGAGCCAAGAGACCCAGTACTTC

D: .
J: TRBJ1-5
V: TRBV9
size: .
CDR3: CASSGDLSNQPQHF
DNA: TGTGCCAGCAGCGGGGACTTGAGCAATCAGCCCCAGCATTTT

D: .
J: TRBJ1-5
V: TRBV12-3/TRBV12-4
size: few
CDR3: CASRDGSGPQHF
DNA: TGTGCCAGCAGGGATGGGAGTGGGCCCCAGCATTTT

D: .
J: TRBJ1-2
V: TRBV12-1
size: .
CDR3: CASSFEGGNGYTF
DNA: TGTGCCAGCAGCTTTGAGGGGGGGAATGGCTACACCTTC

D: .
J: TRBJ2-3
V: TRBV7-9
size: .
CDR3: CASSSMGQSTSTQYF
DNA: TGTGCCAGCAGCTCCATGGGCCAGAGCACAAGTACGCAGTATTTT

D: .
J: TRBJ1-4
V: TRBV4-2
size: .
CDR3: CASSPRQGFAEKLFF
DNA: TGTGCCAGCAGCCCCAGGCAGGGGTTCGCGGAAAAACTGTTTTTT

D: TRBD1
J: TRBJ2-3
V: TRBV5-1
size: .
CDR3: CASSEGQSSTDTQYF
DNA: TGCGCCAGCAGCGAGGGACAGTCTAGCACAGATACGCAGTATTTT

D: .
J: TRBJ1-2
V: TRBV19
size: .
CDR3: CASSIVGSRGYTF
DNA: TGTGCCAGTAGTATCGTGGGCAGCCGGGGCTACACCTTC

D: TRBD1
J: TRBJ2-1
V: TRBV5-1
size: .
CDR3: CASSMGQPSYNEQFF
DNA: TGCGCCAGCAGCATGGGACAGCCCTCCTACAATGAGCAGTTCTTC

D: .
J: TRBJ1-3
V: TRBV6-5
size: .
CDR3: CASSYGRQAGNTIYF
DNA: TGTGCCAGCAGTTACGGGCGCCAGGCCGGAAACACCATATATTTT

D: TRBD2
J: TRBJ2-1
V: TRBV19
size: .
CDR3: CASSRGGNPSYNEQFF
DNA: TGTGCCAGTAGTCGGGGGGGAAACCCCTCCTACAATGAGCAGTTCTTC

D: .
J: TRBJ1-2
V: TRBV6-5
size: .
CDR3: CASRDSSYGYTF
DNA: TGTGCCAGCAGAGACAGCTCCTATGGCTACACCTTC

D: .
J: TRBJ1-3
V: TRBV20-1
size: .
CDR3: CSFILGNTIYF
DNA: TGCAGTTTCATACTGGGAAACACCATATATTTT

D: .
J: TRBJ1-6
V: TRBV27
size: .
CDR3: CASSLFATSYNSPLHF
DNA: TGTGCCAGCAGTTTATTCGCCACTTCCTATAATTCACCCCTCCACTTT

D: TRBD2
J: TRBJ2-2
V: TRBV7-9
size: .
CDR3: CASSLALAGTGELFF
DNA: TGTGCCAGCAGCTTAGCACTAGCGGGGACCGGGGAGCTGTTTTTT

D: .
J: TRBJ2-7
V: TRBV11-2
size: .
CDR3: CASSLVAGPYEQYF
DNA: TGTGCCAGCAGCTTAGTCGCAGGACCCTACGAGCAGTACTTC

D: .
J: TRBJ1-2
V: TRBV2
size: .
CDR3: CASSPRETNYGYTF
DNA: TGTGCCAGCAGTCCCAGGGAGACCAACTATGGCTACACCTTC

D: .
J: TRBJ1-1
V: TRBV20-1
size: .
CDR3: CSAGGGPQNTEAFF
DNA: TGCAGTGCTGGTGGGGGGCCCCAAAACACTGAAGCTTTCTTT